Listed below are T cell receptor beta chains from one sample, sequenced in a study of T cells expressing NK-cell markers. TCRdb re-analyzed the 5' RACE reads; it lists each CDR3 protein once, without DNA. The listing contains around 470,000 distinct CDR3 sequences. Sequencing was performed on blood T cells: a sorted CD56 or NKG2C T cell subset, CD4+ or CD8+ T cells, or bulk PBMC T cells (not recorded which). The receptor set was obtained from a woman aged 50 to 60 in good health. Both conserved end residues are part of each CDR3.

TRBJ2-1,TRBV12-3/TRBV12-4,14,CASSRVTRTDEQFF
TRBJ2-4,TRBV5-4,15,CASSLSTSGKNIQYF
TRBJ2-3,TRBV5-1,16,CASSFSGRGGTDTQYF
TRBJ2-1,TRBV14,13,CASSQELGAEQFF
TRBJ2-3,TRBV12-3/TRBV12-4,12,CASSAGLRAQYF
TRBJ2-1,TRBV20-1,17,CSARDPSGLAGSNEQFF
TRBJ2-3,TRBV6-5,13,CASTAPSTDTQYF
TRBJ1-2,TRBV25-1,14,CASSVTGQGYGYTF
TRBJ2-3,TRBV20-1,16,CSARDSRGAFTDTQYF
TRBJ2-2,TRBV7-9,13,CASSSQATGELFF
TRBJ2-3,TRBV9,14,CASTTSGRADTQYF
TRBJ1-4,TRBV3-1,15,CASSQAGQGLEKLFF
TRBJ2-1,TRBV7-2,13,CASSFRSYNEQFF
TRBJ1-1,TRBV2,12,CASSGGVSEAFF
TRBJ2-7,TRBV14,14,CASSQDMGTSEQYF
TRBJ2-1,TRBV7-9,14,CASSLLTANNEQFF
TRBJ2-2,TRBV4-2,17,CASSQEGTSGPTGELFF
TRBJ2-3,TRBV12-3/TRBV12-4,17,CASSRPPGLAGTDTQYF
TRBJ2-3,TRBV9,16,CASSTTSGSWADTQYF
TRBJ2-2,TRBV18,14,CASSPLDGTGELFF
TRBJ1-4,TRBV2,14,CASTPRGNNEKLFF
TRBJ2-1,TRBV3-1,14,CASSRSGSKIEQFF
TRBJ2-2,TRBV12-3/TRBV12-4,14,CASNNLGNTGELFF
TRBJ2-1,TRBV19,17,CASSKLGLSGIDNEQFF
TRBJ2-7,TRBV4-1,12,CASSLVPYEQYF
TRBJ2-7,TRBV24-1,15,CATSDPTSGTYEQYF
TRBJ2-3,TRBV7-2,14,CASSLTSAADTQYF
TRBJ1-1,TRBV10-3,13,CAIRNDRNTEAFF
TRBJ2-1,TRBV12-3/TRBV12-4,15,CASSRSGGPYNEQFF
TRBJ2-3,TRBV5-1,16,CASSLATLALTDTQYF
TRBJ1-4,TRBV29-1,14,CSVGGLTTNEKLFF
TRBJ2-1,TRBV24-1,12,CATSGGFNEQFF
TRBJ2-4,TRBV10-3,11,CAISDETIQYF
TRBJ2-7,TRBV12-3/TRBV12-4,15,CASSLAGGIVHEQYF
TRBJ1-1,TRBV29-1,13,CSAPGPQNTEAFF
TRBJ2-1,TRBV5-6,12,CASSSSHLEQFF
TRBJ2-7,TRBV12-3/TRBV12-4,14,CASSFDNRVGEQYF
TRBJ2-2,TRBV5-1,14,CASTQDRGTGELFF
TRBJ2-1,TRBV5-1,16,CASSPRAPARANEQFF
TRBJ2-2,TRBV10-2,14,CASSESVSAGELFF
TRBJ2-5,TRBV5-1,13,CASRRDYKETQYF
TRBJ1-1,TRBV7-8,17,CASRLKTGGLGNTEAFF
TRBJ1-4,TRBV20-1,12,CSASGGDEKLFF
TRBJ2-1,TRBV12-3/TRBV12-4,14,CASKGSGGINEQFF
TRBJ2-1,TRBV20-1,15,CSAPSGRALRNEQFF
TRBJ2-5,TRBV20-1,16,CSAKPPASLLGETQYF
TRBJ2-3,TRBV28,16,CASSFVREGLVDTQYF
TRBJ2-7,TRBV7-2,15,CASSLALADPYEQYF
TRBJ1-1,TRBV20-1,15,CSARETTGRFTEAFF
TRBJ2-1,TRBV28,14,CASTLAGPYNEQFF